This TCR beta chain comes out of a study of blood T cell repertoires in COVID-19. At the level of the study: Samples representing acute and convalescent COVID-19 were sourced from the United States, Italy and Spain. PBMCs, B-cell-depleted T cells, or T cells provided the cDNA or gDNA that made up the material.

In the authors' methods: Estimated nucleated cell counts came from reference gene primer amplification. Clones were read by immunoSEQ multiplex PCR, and TCRdb kept only the in-frame ones, dropping some. The DNA was the basis for D and trimming; V, J and clone size are from that table. The sample has around 250,000 clones, around 86% seen once. The V gene's germline CDR1 is SEHNR and CDR2 FQNEAQ (reference sequence). The ends lost 0 bases at V and 0 bases at J; junction bases unmatched: 6. CDR3 length: 17 residues. Sequencing was carried out using peripheral blood. The chain carries TRBV7-9 and TRBJ2-7, with 9 bases aligning to TRBD2. The TCR was taken from a young man with active or convalescent COVID-19. The CDR3 bases are TGTGCCAGCAGCTTAGCTAGCGGGGGTCTTTCCTCCTACGAGCAGTACTTC. This gives the protein CASSLASGGLSSYEQYF.